This TCR beta chain was sequenced for a study of T cells after yellow fever vaccination. Trimming removed 3 bases at V and 4 bases at J, with 10 bases between. From germline, CDR1 is SGHAT and CDR2 FQDESV (reference sequence). The CDR3 spans 13 residues. This clonotype was seen many times. MiXCR, run by TCRdb on the 5' RACE reads, gives a single entry per CDR3 protein. In the table there are 500,000 to 650,000 distinct CDR3 sequences, roughly 12% of which are singletons. This chain uses TRBV11-1 with TRBJ2-7, with no clear D. This receptor was identified in a man aged 25 to 40 who received the YFV17D yellow fever vaccine. Specimen: PBMCs, collected on the day of the yellow fever booster vaccination. CDR3 loop: CASSFLAAYEQYF. CDR3 DNA: TGTGCCAGCAGCTTTCTTGCGGCGTACGAGCAGTACTTC.